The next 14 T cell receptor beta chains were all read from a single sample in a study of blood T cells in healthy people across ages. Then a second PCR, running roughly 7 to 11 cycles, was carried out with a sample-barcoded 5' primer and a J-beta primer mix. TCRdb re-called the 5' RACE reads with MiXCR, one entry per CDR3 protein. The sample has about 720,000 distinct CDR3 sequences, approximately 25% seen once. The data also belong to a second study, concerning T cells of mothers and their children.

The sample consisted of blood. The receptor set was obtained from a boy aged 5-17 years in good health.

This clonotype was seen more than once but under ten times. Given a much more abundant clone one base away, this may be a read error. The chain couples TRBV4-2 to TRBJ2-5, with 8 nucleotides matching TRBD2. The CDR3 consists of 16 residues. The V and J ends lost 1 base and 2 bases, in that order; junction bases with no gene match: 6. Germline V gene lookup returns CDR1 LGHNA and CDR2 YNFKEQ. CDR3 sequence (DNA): TGTGCCAGCAGCCAAGGGGGAGCGGGGGAACAAGAGACCCAGTACTTC. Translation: CASSQGGAGEQETQYF.

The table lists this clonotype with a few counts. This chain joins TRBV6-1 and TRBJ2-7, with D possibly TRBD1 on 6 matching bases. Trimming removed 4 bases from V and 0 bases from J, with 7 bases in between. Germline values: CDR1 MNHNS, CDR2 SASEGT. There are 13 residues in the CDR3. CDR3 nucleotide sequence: TGTGCCAGCAGTGGGGGGCCCTCCTACGAGCAGTACTTC. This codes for CASSGGPSYEQYF.

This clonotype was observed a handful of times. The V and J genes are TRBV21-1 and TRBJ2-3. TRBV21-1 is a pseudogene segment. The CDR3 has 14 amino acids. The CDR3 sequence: CASSFGPTPDTQYF. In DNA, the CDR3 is TGTGCCAGCTCCTTTGGGCCTACCCCAGATACGCAGTATTTT.

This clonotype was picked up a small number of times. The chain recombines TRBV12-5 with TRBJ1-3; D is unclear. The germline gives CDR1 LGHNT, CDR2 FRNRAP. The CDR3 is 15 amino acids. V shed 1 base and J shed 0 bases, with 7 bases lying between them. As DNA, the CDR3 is TGTGCTAGTGGTTTGGGGACGGGCTCTGGAAACACCATATATTTT. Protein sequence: CASGLGTGSGNTIYF.

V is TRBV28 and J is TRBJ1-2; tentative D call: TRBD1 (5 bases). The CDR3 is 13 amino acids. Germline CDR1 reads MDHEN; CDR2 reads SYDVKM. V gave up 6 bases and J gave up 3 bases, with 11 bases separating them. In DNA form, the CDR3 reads TGTGCCAGCAGCCCCGCAGGGTACTATGGCTACACCTTC. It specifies CASSPAGYYGYTF.

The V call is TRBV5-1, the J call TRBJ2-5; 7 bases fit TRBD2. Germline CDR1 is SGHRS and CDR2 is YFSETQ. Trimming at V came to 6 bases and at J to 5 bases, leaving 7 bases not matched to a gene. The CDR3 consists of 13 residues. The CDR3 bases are TGCGCCAGCAAAGGCGGGGGTTTGGAGACCCAGTACTTC. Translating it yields CASKGGGLETQYF.

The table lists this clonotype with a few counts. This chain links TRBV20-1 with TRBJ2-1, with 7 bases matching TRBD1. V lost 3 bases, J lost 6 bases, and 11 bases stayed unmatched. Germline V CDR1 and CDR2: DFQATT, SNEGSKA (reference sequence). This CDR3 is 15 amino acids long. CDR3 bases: TGCAGTGCTAGCCCTACGGGACAGAGGTTCAATGAGCAGTTCTTC. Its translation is CSASPTGQRFNEQFF.

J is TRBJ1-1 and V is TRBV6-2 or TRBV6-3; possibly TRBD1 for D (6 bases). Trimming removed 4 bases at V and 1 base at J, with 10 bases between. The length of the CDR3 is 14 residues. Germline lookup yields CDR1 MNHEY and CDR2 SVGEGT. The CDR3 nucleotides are TGTGCCAGCAGTTCGGCGACAGGGAACACTGAAGCTTTCTTT. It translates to CASSSATGNTEAFF.

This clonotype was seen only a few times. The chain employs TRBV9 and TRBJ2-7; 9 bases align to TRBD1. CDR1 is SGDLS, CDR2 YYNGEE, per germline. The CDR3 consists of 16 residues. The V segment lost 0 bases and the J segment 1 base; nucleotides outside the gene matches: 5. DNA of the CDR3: TGTGCCAGCAGCGTAGAGGCCGGGACAGGGTCCTACGAGCAGTACTTC. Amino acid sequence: CASSVEAGTGSYEQYF.

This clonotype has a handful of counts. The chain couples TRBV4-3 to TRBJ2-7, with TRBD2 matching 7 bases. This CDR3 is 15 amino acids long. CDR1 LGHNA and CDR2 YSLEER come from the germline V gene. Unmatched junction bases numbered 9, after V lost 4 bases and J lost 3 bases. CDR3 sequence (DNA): TGCGCCAGCAGCCCCCAGGGTGCGGGAGACTACGAGCAGTACTTC. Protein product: CASSPQGAGDYEQYF.

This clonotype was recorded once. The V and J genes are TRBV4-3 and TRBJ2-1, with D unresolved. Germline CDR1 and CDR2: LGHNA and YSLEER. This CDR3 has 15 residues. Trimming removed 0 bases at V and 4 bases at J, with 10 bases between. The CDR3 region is CASSQDGIAYNEQFF. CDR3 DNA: TGCGCCAGCAGCCAAGATGGGATAGCATACAATGAGCAGTTCTTC.

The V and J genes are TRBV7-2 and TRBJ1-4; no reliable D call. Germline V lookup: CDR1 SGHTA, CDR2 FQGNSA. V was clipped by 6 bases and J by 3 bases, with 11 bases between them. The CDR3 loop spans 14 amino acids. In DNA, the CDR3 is TGTGCCAGCAGTCCGGTTTTGTCTAATGAAAAACTGTTTTTT. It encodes CASSPVLSNEKLFF.

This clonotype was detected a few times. The CDR3 DNA sequence: TGCGCCAGCAGCCAGGGTGGGCTCGCAGATACGCAGTATTTT. It encodes CASSQGGLADTQYF. The chain links TRBV4-1 to TRBJ2-3; D gene uncertain. Trimming took 3 bases from V and 4 from J, leaving 11 bases between them. The V gene's germline CDR1 is MGHRA and CDR2 YSYEKL. This CDR3 has 14 amino acids.

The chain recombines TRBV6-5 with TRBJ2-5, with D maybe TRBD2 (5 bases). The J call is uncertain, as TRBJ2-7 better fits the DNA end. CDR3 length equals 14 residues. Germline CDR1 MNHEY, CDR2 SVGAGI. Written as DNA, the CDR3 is TGTGCCAGCAGTTACTCGAGGGCCGGTTACGAGCAGTACTTC. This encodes CASSYSRAGYEQYF.